This T cell receptor beta chain was obtained from a study of STAT3 mutations in large granular lymphocyte leukemia. Study overall: Roughly half of the longitudinally sequenced T-LGLL patients carried detectable canonical activating STAT3 mutations. More than half of T-LGLL patients received immunosuppressive therapy. Study-level findings and limits: Suggested: STAT3 mutation was not the ancestral event for these clonal expansions. Every T-cell large granular lymphocyte leukemia patient had at least one immunodominant TCR beta clonotype.

Trimming took 4 bases from V and 3 from J; bases not matched to a gene: 8. The germline V gene encodes CDR1 LNHDA and CDR2 SQIVND (reference sequence). The CDR3 covers 16 residues. The table lists this clone with a few counts. What it binds is not known. Only in-frame clones appear in the TCRdb table, and some are missing; sequencing was by immunoSEQ multiplex PCR. Of under 20,000 clones listed, roughly 90% are singletons. The chain couples TRBV19 to TRBJ1-5; 8 positions match TRBD1. Sequences were obtained from peripheral blood mononuclear cells. The TCR sequence derives from a man aged 55 to 70 with T-cell large granular lymphocyte leukemia. Some clones in this sample may be carry-over from other donors' samples. The CDR3 bases are TGTGCCAGTAGTACTCAACGGACAGGGTTCAATCAGCCCCAGCATTTT. Its protein is CASSTQRTGFNQPQHF. The full variable domain, completed using reference TRBV19 and TRBJ1-5, is DGGITQSPKYLFRKEGQNVTLSCEQNLNHDAMYWYRQDPGQGLRLIYYSQIVNDFQKGDIAEGYSVSREKKESFPLTVTSAQKNPTAFYLCASSTQRTGFNQPQHFGDGTRLSIL.